The 5 T cell receptor beta chains presented below share a single source sample, sequenced in a study of blood T cell repertoires in COVID-19 (dated by TCRdb to about 2020). Receptors were amplified or captured by the immunoSEQ multiplex PCR assay. Sourced from immuneACCESS, this table was stored by TCRdb with only in-frame sequences that have V and J called. A share of the clones is absent; for the studies checked, an unresolved V gene accounts for under half, and the remainder has no known explanation. This sample has fewer than 30,000 clones in its table, and 70% to 90% of those were observed once. The ten largest clones add up to less than 35% of the sample. Sequencing was done on a sample of peripheral blood. The receptors originated from a woman over 75 with COVID-19, enrolled during active disease.

The chain couples TRBV20-1 to TRBJ1-1; TRBD1 matches at 7 bases. Germline CDR1 DFQATT, CDR2 SNEGSKA (reference sequence). The V gene end was trimmed by 3 bases and the J gene end by 12 bases; junction bases not matched to a gene: 7. This CDR3 is 11 amino acids long. The chain's CDR3 is CSARGTVFSFF. Here the CDR3 DNA reads TGCAGTGCTAGGGGGACAGTGTTTTCTTTCTTT.

The gene calls are TRBV6-5 and TRBJ1-1; D is ambiguous. Trimming took off 7 bases at V and 8 bases at J, with 11 bases between the two ends. CDR3 length: 11 amino acids. Per the germline V gene, CDR1 is MNHEY and CDR2 is SVGAGI. CDR3 region: CASTRVWEAFF. As DNA, the CDR3 is TGTGCCAGCACCCGGGTTTGGGAAGCTTTCTTT.

The J gene is TRBJ1-6, the V gene TRBV28, with TRBD1 matching 10 bases. This CDR3 spans 17 amino acids. The ends lost 6 bases at V and 1 base at J; junction bases unmatched: 6. Looked up from germline, CDR1 is MDHEN and CDR2 is SYDVKM. The CDR3 sequence is CASRTRTGGSYNSPLHF. The CDR3 nucleotides are TGTGCCAGCAGGACCCGGACAGGGGGTTCCTATAATTCACCCCTCCACTTT.

This clone was observed once. The rearrangement uses TRBV18 and TRBJ1-1, with TRBD1 matching over 9 bases. CDR3 size: 16 residues. Germline CDR1 is KGHSH and CDR2 is LQKENI. J was trimmed by 5 bases and V by 2 bases; bases with no gene match: 9. The CDR3 region has the DNA TGTGCCAGCTCACCAGGGACAGGGCGTCTCGGAACTGAAGCTTTCTTT. It is translated as CASSPGTGRLGTEAFF. The complete variable domain, with remaining parts taken from reference TRBV18 and TRBJ1-1, reads NAGVMQNPRHLVRRRGQEARLRCSPMKGHSHVYWYRQLPEEGLKFMVYLQKENIIDESGMPKERFSAEFPKEGPSILRIQQVVRGDSAAYFCASSPGTGRLGTEAFFGQGTRLTVV.

V gene TRBV7-9 combines with J gene TRBJ1-4; D unresolved. The CDR3 covers 15 residues. Germline V gene sequence: CDR1 SEHNR, CDR2 FQNEAQ (reference sequence). V was shortened by 2 bases and J by 3 bases, with 10 bases between the two germline ends. CDR3 region: CASSLSRVSNEKLFF. The CDR3 bases are TGTGCCAGCAGCTTATCGCGGGTCTCTAATGAAAAACTGTTTTTT.